The subject of this entry is one TCR beta chain. Deep was the level used in running the assay. TCRdb's copy holds only in-frame clones and misses some; the assay was immunoSEQ multiplex PCR. The profile shows more than 2 million clones, about 95% of them singletons. CDR3 size: 15 residues. CDR1 SQVTM and CDR2 ANQGSEA come from the germline V gene. V lost 6 bases and J lost 14; bases outside the gene matches: 18. This sample is drawn from a study of shared clonotypes between healthy human individuals. Across the whole study: Donors had three CD4 naive, three CD4 memory, two CD8 naive and one CD8 memory plate apiece.

Each of the donors was a healthy adult who was HIV-negative and had not had a recent acute infection or vaccination. This chain links TRBV29-1 with TRBJ2-1; 11 nucleotides align to TRBD2. Source material: naive CD4+ T cells sorted from blood. Subset here: CD45RA+ positively selected. This TCR was sampled from a man aged 18 to 29 in good health. The CDR3 nucleotides read TGCAGCGTCGCGGGACTAGCGGAATCGGAGGGGGTTGAGTTCTTC. Residues: CSVAGLAESEGVEFF.